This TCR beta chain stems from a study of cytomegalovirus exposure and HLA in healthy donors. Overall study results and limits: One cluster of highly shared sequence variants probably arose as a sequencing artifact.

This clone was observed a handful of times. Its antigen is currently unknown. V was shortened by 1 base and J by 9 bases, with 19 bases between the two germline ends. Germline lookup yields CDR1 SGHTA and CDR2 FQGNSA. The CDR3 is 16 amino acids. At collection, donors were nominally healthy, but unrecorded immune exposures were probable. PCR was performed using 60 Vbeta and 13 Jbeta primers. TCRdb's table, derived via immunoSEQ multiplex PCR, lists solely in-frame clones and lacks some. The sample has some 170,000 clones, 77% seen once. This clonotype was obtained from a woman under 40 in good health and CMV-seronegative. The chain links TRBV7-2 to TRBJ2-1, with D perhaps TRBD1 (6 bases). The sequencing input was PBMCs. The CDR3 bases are TGTGCCAGCAGCTTAGGGGGGCCGGCTTTGCGGATTGAGCAGTTCTTC. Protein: CASSLGGPALRIEQFF.